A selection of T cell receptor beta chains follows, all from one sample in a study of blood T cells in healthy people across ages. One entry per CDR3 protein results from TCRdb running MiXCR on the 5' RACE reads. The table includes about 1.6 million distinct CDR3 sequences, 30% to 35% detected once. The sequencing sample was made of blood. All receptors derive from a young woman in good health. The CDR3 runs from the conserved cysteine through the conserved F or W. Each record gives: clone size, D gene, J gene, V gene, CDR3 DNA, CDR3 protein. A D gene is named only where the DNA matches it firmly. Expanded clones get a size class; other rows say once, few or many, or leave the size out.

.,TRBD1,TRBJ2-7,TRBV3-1,TGTGCCAGCAGCCAGACCGGGACAGGGTCCCACGAGCAGTACTTC,CASSQTGTGSHEQYF
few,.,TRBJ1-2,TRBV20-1,TGCAGTGCGCCCTTTAGGATTGATGGCTACACCTTC,CSAPFRIDGYTF
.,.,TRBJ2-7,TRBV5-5,TGTGCCAGCAGCGCCGGGCCTAGCGTTCGCGAGCAGTACTTC,CASSAGPSVREQYF
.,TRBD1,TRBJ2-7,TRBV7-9,TGTGCCAGCAGCGCCGAAGACAGGGGAGCCTACGAGCAGTACTTC,CASSAEDRGAYEQYF
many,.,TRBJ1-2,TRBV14,TGTGCCAGCAGCCCCGGGACGGACCTATATGGCTACACCTTC,CASSPGTDLYGYTF
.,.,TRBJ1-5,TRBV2,TGTGCCAGCAGTCTTGGGGGGTCGGAACAGCCCCAGCATTTT,CASSLGGSEQPQHF
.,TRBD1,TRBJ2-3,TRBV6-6,TGTGCCAGCAGTAGACAGGGGGCCTCTAGCACAGATACGCAGTATTTT,CASSRQGASSTDTQYF
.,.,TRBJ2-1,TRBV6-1,TGTGCCAGCAGTGAAGCGCTTCGGGGGGCAAGGGGGGGAGGAGATGAGCAGTTCTTC,CASSEALRGARGGGDEQFF
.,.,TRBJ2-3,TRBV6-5,TGTGCCAGCAGTTACGGCGCTAGCACAGATACGCAGTATTTT,CASSYGASTDTQYF
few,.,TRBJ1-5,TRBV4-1,TGCGCCAGCAGCCAGAGTAGGGTGAATAGCAATCAGCCCCAGCATTTT,CASSQSRVNSNQPQHF
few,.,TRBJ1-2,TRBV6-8,TGTGCCAGCAGTTTCAGTTTTAACTATGGCTACACCTTC,CASSFSFNYGYTF
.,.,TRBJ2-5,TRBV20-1,TGCAGTGCTAGAGGGATGAATGAGCAGTACTTC,CSARGMNEQYF
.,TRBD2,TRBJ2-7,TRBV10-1,TGCGCCAGCAGTGGAAGGACTAGCGGTCATAACTACGAGCAGTACTTC,CASSGRTSGHNYEQYF
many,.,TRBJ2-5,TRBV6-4,TGTGCCAGCAGGGGGCAGACCGTGGAGACCCAGTACTTC,CASRGQTVETQYF
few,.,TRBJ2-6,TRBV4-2,TGTGCCAGCAGCCCCGCCTCAGGGGACGGGGCCAACGTCCTGACTTTC,CASSPASGDGANVLTF
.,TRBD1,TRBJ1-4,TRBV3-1,TGTGCCAGCAGCCAAGATCGAGGGACAGGGGCCACTAATGAAAAACTGTTTTTT,CASSQDRGTGATNEKLFF
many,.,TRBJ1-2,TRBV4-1,TGCGCCAGCAGCCAAGATGGGGATGGCTACACCTTC,CASSQDGDGYTF
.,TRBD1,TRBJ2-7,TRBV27,TGTGCCAGCAGTTTATATCAGCGCGGGACAGGGGATTACGAGCAGTACTTC,CASSLYQRGTGDYEQYF
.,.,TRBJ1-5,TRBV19,TGTGCCAGTAGTCCCCACTACCCGGCCGATCAGCCCCAGCATTTT,CASSPHYPADQPQHF
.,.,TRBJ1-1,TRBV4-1,TGCGCCAGCAGCCAAGAGGTGACGGCGAGTCCCGGGGCTTTCTTT,CASSQEVTASPGAFF
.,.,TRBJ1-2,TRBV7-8,TGTGCCAGCAGCTTAGGGGCAGGCGATAATGGCTACACCTTC,CASSLGAGDNGYTF
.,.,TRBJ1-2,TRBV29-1,TGCAGCAGCCGGGACATGATAAATGGCTGCACCTTC,CSSRDMINGCTF
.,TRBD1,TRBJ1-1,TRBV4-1,TGCGCCAGCAGCCGGGGACAGCCACAAGTCGCTTTCTTT,CASSRGQPQVAFF
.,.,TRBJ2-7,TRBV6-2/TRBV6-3,TGTGCCAGCAGTTACACGGGGCCGACCTACGAGCAGTACTTC,CASSYTGPTYEQYF
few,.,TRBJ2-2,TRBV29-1,TGCAGCGTTTCGACCGGCACCGGGGAGCTGTTTTTT,CSVSTGTGELFF
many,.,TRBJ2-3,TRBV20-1,TGCAGTGCTTGTTGGGATAGCACAGATACGCAGTATTTT,CSACWDSTDTQYF
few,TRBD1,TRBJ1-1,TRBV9,TGTGCCAGCAGCGACCGGGACAGTGACACTGAAGCTTTCTTT,CASSDRDSDTEAFF
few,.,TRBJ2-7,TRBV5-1,TGCGCCAGCAGCTGGTTGGGGGCCCCCTCCTACGAGCAGTACTTC,CASSWLGAPSYEQYF
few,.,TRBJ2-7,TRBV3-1,TGTGCCAGCAGCCACATCGGCGTGGAGAACTACGAGCAGTACTTC,CASSHIGVENYEQYF
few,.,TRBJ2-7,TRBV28,TGTGCCAGCAGTTTATGGGACTTTACAGGGACGAACGAGCAGTACTTC,CASSLWDFTGTNEQYF
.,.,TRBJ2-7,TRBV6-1,TGTGCCAGCAGTGACGATAGCGGACCGGCGTCCCCCTACGAGCAGTACTTC,CASSDDSGPASPYEQYF
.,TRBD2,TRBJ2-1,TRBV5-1,TGCGCCAGCAGCTCCATTTTGCGGGAGCGGTCCAATGAGCAGTTCTTC,CASSSILRERSNEQFF
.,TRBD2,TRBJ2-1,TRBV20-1,TGCAGCGCACGGGTGCGGGAGAACACTCATGAGCAGTTCTTC,CSARVRENTHEQFF
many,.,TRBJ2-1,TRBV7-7,TGTGCCAGCAGCGCGGCAGGGACGAATGAGCAGTTCTTC,CASSAAGTNEQFF
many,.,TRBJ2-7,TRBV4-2,TGTGCCAGCAGCCAAGCCGGGACTTTGTACGAGCAGTACTTC,CASSQAGTLYEQYF
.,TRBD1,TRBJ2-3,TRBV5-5,TGTGCCAGCAGCCTACAGGGGGCCGGGACGGCAGATACGCAGTATTTT,CASSLQGAGTADTQYF
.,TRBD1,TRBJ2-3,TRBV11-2,TGTGCCAGCAGCCGGACAGGGGGCGGGAGAAATACGCAGTATTTT,CASSRTGGGRNTQYF
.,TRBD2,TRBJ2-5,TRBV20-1,TGCAGTGCTCCACGAGAGGGGGCGGGGGGGCGAGAGACCCAGTACTTC,CSAPREGAGGRETQYF
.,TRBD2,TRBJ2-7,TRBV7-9,TGTGCCAGCAGCCGCCGGGGAGCGGGGGGCTACGAGCAGTACTTC,CASSRRGAGGYEQYF
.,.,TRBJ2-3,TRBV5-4,TGTGCCAGCAGCACAATCCTAGACACAGATACGCAGTATTTT,CASSTILDTDTQYF
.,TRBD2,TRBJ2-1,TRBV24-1,TGTGCCACCAGTGACCAGACTAGCGGGAACTACAATGAGCAGTTCTTC,CATSDQTSGNYNEQFF
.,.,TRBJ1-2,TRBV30,TGTGCCTGGAGTATTACAGGACTTTCCAACTATGGCTACACCTTC,CAWSITGLSNYGYTF
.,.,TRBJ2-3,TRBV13,TGTGCCAGCAGCTCTTGGGGCCCTAGCACAGATACGCAGTATTTT,CASSSWGPSTDTQYF
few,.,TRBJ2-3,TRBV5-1,TGCGCCAGCAGCTTTTGGGGGAACGTCGCAGATACGCAGTATTTT,CASSFWGNVADTQYF
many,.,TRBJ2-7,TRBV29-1,TGCAGCGTTGAAGTCAGCGGCACCATTCCCTCCTACGAGCAGTACTTC,CSVEVSGTIPSYEQYF
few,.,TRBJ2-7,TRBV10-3,TGTGCCATCTTAGCGGTGGGGCTAGGCGAGCAGTACTTC,CAILAVGLGEQYF
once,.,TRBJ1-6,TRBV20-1,TGCAGTGCTAGAGCCGGGAGGAGGGGATCGGGATCACCCCTCCACTTT,CSARAGRRGSGSPLHF
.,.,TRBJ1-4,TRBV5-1,TGCGCCAGCAGCTCAACACCAACTAATGAAAAACTGTTTTTT,CASSSTPTNEKLFF
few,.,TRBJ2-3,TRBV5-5,TGTGCCAGCACAATCTGGCAGGATCGGTGGGATACGCAGTATTTT,CASTIWQDRWDTQYF
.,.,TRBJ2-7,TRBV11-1,TGTGCCAGCAGACAGTCAGGTACCTACGAGCAGTACTTC,CASRQSGTYEQYF
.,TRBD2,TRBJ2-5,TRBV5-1,TGCGCCAGCAGCTTACAAGCGGGAGTCCCACCAGAGACCCAGTACTTC,CASSLQAGVPPETQYF
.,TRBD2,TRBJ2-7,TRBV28,TGTGCCAACAGCCCCAGCGGGGGCTCCTACGAGCAGTACTTC,CANSPSGGSYEQYF
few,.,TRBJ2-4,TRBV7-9,TGTGCCAGCAGCCCACAGGTTAACGTCGAGGACATTCAGTACTTC,CASSPQVNVEDIQYF
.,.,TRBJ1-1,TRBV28,TGTGCCAGCACCCGAGGAGGGAGAGCTTTCTTT,CASTRGGRAFF
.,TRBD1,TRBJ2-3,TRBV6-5,TGTGCCAGCAGCCGGACAGGGGCTACAGATGCGCAGTATTTT,CASSRTGATDAQYF
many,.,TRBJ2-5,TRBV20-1,TGCAGTGCGCAGGACCCGACCGGGGAGACCCAGTACTTC,CSAQDPTGETQYF
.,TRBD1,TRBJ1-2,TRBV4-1,TGCGCCAGCAGCCATCTAAGCATTGGGACAGCTTATGGCTACACCTTC,CASSHLSIGTAYGYTF
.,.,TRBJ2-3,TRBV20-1,TGCAGTCCGAACGACCCGGGGGCTAATACGCAGTATTTT,CSPNDPGANTQYF
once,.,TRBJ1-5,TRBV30,TGTACCTGGAACGGTGGGGGAATGGGTCAGCCCCAGCATTTT,CTWNGGGMGQPQHF
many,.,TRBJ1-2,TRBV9,TGTGCCAGCAGCGGTCCATTGGCCGATGGCTACACCTTC,CASSGPLADGYTF